The clone carrying this TCR beta chain was counted many times. Its antigen remains unidentified. These data originate in a study of T cells in Graves' hyperthyroidism and ophthalmopathy. Study-level points and caveats: Among clonotypes expanded in thyroid above 0.001, most were also found in blood. A model of 13 V-J features distinguished ophthalmopathy from stable hyperthyroidism.

RNA transcripts served as the template for amplifying TCR beta CDR3 regions. In the first-round RT-PCR of the TCR CDR3, the HTBI primer set was used. TCRdb recomputed calls from the multiplex PCR reads with MiXCR, one row per CDR3 protein. In the table there are 350,000 to 400,000 distinct CDR3 sequences, approximately 13% of which are singletons. CDR3 length equals 14 residues. Between the trimmed V and J ends, which lost 2 bases and 2 bases, there was a span of 9 bases. Germline lookup yields CDR1 ENHRY and CDR2 SYGVKD. The chain employs TRBV10-3 and TRBJ2-5, with D possibly matching TRBD1 (6 bases). Sequenced sample: blood. This TCR was sampled from a woman aged 55-75 years with Graves' hyperthyroidism. CDR3 in amino acids: CAISELGQQETQYF. The CDR3 coding sequence is TGTGCCATCAGTGAGCTCGGACAGCAAGAGACCCAGTACTTC.